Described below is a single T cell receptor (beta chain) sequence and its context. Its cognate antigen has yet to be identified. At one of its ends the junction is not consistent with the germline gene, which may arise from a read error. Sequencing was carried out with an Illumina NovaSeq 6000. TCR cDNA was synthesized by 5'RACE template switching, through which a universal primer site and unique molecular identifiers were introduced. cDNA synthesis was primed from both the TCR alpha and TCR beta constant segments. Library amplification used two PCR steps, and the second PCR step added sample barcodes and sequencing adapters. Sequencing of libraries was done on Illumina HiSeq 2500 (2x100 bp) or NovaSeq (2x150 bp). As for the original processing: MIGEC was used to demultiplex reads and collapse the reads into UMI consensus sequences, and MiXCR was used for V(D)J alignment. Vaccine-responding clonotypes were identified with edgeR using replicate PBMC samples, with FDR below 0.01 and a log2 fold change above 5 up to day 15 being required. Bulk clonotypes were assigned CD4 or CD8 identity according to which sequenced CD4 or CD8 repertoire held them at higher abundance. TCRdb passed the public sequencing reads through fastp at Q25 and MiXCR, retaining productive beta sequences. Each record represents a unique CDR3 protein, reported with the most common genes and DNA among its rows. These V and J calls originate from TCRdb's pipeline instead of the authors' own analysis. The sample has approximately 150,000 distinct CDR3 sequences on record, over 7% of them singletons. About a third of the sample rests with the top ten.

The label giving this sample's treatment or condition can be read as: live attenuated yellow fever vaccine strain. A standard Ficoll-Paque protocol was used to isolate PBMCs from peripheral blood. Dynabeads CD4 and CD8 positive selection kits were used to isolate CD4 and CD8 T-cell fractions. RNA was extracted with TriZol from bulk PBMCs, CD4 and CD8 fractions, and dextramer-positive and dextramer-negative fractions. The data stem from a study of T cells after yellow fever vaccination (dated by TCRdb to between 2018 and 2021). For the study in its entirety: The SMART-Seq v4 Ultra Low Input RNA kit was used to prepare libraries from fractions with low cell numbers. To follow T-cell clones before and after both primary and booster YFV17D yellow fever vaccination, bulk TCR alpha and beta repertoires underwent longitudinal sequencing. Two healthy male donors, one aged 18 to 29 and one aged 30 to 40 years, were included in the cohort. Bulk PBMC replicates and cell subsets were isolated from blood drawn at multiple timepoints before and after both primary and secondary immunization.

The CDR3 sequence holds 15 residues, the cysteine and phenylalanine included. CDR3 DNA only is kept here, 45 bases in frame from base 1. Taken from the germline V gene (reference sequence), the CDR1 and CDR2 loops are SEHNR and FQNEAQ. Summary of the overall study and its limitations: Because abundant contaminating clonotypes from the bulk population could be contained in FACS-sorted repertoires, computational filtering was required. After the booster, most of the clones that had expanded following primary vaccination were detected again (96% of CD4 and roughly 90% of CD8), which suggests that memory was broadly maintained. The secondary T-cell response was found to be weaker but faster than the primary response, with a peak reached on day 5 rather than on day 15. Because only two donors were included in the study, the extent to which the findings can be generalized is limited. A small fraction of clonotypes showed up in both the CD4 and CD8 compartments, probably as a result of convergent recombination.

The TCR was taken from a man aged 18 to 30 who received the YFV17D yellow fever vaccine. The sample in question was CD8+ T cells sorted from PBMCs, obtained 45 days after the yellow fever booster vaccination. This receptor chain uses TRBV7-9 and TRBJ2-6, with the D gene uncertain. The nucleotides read TGTGCCAGCAGCATAGCAGCCTCTGGGGCCAACGTCCTGACTTTC. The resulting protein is CASSIAASGANVLTF.